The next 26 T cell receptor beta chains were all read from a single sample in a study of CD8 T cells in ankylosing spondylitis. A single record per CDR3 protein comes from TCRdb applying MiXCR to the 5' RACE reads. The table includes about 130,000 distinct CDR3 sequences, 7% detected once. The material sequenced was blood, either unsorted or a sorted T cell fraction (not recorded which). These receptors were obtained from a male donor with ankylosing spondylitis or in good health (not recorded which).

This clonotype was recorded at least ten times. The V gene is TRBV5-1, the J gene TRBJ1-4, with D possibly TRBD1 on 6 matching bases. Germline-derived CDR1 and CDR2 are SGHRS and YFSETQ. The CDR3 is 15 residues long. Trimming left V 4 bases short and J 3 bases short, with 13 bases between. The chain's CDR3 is CASSVGGLANEKLFF. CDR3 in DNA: TGCGCCAGCAGCGTGGGGGGGCTGGCTAATGAAAAACTGTTTTTT.

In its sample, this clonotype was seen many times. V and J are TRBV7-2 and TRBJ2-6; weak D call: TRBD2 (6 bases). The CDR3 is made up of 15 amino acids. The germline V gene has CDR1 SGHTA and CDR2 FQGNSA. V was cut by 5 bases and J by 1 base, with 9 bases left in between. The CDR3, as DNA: TGTGCCAGCAGCCGTAGCGGTTCTGGGGCCAACGTCCTGACTTTC. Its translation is CASSRSGSGANVLTF.

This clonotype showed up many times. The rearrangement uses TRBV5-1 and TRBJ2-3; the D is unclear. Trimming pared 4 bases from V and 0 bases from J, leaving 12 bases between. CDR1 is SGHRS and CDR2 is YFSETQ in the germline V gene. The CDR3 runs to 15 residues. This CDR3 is CASSADRTSTDTQYF. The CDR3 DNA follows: TGCGCCAGCAGCGCGGATCGGACGAGCACAGATACGCAGTATTTT.

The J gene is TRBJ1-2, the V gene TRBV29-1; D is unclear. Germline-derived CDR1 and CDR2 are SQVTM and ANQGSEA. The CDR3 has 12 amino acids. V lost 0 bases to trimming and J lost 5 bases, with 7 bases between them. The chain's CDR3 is CSVEDPGYGYTF. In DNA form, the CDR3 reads TGCAGCGTTGAAGATCCTGGTTATGGCTACACCTTC.

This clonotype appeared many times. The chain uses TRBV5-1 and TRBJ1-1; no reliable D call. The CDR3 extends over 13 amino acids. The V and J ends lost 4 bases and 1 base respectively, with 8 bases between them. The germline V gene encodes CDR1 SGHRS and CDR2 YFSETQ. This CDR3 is CASSAVTNTEAFF. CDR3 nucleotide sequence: TGCGCCAGCAGCGCGGTTACGAACACTGAAGCTTTCTTT.

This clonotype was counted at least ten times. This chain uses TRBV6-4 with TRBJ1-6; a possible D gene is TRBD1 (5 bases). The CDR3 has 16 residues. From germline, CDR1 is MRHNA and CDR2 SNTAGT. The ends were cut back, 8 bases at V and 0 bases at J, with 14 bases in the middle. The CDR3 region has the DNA TGTGCCAGCCGGCCGGACACCCGCTCCTATAATTCACCCCTCCACTTT. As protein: CASRPDTRSYNSPLHF.

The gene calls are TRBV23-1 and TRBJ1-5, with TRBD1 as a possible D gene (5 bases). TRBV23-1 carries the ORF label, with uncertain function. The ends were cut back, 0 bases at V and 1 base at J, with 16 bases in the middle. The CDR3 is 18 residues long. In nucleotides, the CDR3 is TGCGCCAGCAGTCAATCGGTGAAGGGGCAGATGAGCAATCAGCCCCAGCATTTT. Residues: CASSQSVKGQMSNQPQHF.

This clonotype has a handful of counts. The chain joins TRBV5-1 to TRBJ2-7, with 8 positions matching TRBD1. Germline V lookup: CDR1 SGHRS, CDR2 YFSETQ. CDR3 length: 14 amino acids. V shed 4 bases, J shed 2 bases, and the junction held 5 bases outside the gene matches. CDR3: CASSDGQGTYEQYF. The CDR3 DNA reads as TGCGCCAGCAGCGACGGACAGGGAACCTACGAGCAGTACTTC.

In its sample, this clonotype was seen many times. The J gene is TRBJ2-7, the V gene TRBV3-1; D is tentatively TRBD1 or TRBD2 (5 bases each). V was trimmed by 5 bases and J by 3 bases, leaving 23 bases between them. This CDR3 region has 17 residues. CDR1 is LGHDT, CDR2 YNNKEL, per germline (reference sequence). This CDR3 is CASSSHPGPPTVYEQYF. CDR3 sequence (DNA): TGTGCCAGCAGCTCCCACCCGGGACCACCGACGGTCTACGAGCAGTACTTC.

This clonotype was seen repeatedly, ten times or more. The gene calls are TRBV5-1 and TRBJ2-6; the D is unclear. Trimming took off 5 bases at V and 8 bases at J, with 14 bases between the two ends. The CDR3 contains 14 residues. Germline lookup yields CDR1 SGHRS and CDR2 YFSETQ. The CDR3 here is CASSLQSETNVLTF. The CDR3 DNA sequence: TGCGCCAGCAGTCTACAGAGCGAAACCAACGTCCTGACTTTC.

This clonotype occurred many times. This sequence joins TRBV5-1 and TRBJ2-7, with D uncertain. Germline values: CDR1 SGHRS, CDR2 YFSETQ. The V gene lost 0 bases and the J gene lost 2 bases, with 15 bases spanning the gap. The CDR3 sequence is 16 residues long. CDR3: CASSLEYSPSPYEQYF. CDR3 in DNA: TGCGCCAGCAGCTTGGAGTACTCCCCAAGTCCCTACGAGCAGTACTTC.

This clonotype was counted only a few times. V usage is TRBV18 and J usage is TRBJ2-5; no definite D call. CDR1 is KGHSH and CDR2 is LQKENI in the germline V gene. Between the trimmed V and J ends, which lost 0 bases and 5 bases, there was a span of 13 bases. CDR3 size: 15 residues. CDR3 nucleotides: TGTGCCAGCTCACCACCCGCTCGGCCGAGGGAGACCCAGTACTTC. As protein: CASSPPARPRETQYF.

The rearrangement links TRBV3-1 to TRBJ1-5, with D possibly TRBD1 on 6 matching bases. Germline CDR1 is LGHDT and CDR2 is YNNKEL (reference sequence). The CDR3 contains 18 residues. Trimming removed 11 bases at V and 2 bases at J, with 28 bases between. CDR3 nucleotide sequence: TGTGCCTCCTGCCAAGAGAAGACAGGTGATATCGGCAATCAGCCCCAGCATTTT. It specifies CASCQEKTGDIGNQPQHF.

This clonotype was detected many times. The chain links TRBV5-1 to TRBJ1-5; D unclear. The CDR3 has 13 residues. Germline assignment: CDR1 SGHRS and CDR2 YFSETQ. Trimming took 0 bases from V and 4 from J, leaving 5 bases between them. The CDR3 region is CASSLGENQPQHF. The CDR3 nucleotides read TGCGCCAGCAGCTTGGGGGAAAATCAGCCCCAGCATTTT.

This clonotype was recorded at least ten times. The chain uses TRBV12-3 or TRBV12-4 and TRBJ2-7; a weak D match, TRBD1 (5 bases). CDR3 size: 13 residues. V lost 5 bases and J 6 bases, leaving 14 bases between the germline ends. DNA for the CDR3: TGTGCCAGCAGTATCCAGGGCCCCCTCGAGCAGTACTTC. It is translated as CASSIQGPLEQYF.

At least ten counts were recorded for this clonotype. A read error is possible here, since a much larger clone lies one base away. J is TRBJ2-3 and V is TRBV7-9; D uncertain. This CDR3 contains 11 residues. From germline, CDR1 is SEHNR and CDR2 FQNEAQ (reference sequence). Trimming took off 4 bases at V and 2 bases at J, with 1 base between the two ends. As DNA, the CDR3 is TGTGCCAGCAGCTACACAGATACGCAGTATTTT. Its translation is CASSYTDTQYF.

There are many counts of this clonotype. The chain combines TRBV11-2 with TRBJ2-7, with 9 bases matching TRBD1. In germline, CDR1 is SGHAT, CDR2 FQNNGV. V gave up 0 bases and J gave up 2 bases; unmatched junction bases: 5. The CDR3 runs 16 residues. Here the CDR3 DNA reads TGTGCCAGCAGCTTAGATGGGAGACAGGGGGCCTACGAGCAGTACTTC. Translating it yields CASSLDGRQGAYEQYF.

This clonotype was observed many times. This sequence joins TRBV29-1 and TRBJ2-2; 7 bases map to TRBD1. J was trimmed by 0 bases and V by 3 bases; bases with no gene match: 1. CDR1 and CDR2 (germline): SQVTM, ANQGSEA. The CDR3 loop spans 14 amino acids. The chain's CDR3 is CSVDRGTNTGELFF. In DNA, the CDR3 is TGCAGCGTTGACAGGGGGACGAACACCGGGGAGCTGTTTTTT.

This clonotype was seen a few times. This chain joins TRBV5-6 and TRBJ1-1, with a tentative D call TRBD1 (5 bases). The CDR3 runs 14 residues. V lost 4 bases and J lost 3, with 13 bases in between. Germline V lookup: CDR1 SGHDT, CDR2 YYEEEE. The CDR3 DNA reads TGTGCCAGCAGCGTGGTCCGGGGGTACACTGAAGCTTTCTTT. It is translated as CASSVVRGYTEAFF.

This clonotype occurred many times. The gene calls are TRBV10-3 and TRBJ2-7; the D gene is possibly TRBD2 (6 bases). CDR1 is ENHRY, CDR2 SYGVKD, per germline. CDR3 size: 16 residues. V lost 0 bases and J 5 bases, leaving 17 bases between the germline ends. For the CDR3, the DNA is TGTGCCATCAGTGAGTCCTCGGCGGGGTATGGGCACGAGCAGTACTTC. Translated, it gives CAISESSAGYGHEQYF.

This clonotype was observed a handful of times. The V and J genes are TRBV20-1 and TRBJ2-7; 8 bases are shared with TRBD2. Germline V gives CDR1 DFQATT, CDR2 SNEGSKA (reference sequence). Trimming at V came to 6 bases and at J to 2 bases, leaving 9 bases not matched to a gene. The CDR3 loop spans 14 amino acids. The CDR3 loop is CSARGRGGTYEQYF. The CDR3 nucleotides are TGCAGTGCACGGGGTCGGGGGGGGACCTACGAGCAGTACTTC.

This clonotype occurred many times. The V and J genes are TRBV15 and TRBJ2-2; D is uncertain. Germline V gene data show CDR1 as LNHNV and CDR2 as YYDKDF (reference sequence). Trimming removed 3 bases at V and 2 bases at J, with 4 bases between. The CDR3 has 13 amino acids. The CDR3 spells CATSSDNTGELFF. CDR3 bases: TGTGCCACCAGCAGCGATAACACCGGGGAGCTGTTTTTT. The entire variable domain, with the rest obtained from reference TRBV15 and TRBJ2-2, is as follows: DAMVIQNPRYQVTQFGKPVTLSCSQTLNHNVMYWYQQKSSQAPKLLFHYYDKDFNNEADTPDNFQSRRPNTSFCFLDIRSPGLGDTAMYLCATSSDNTGELFFGEGSRLTVL.

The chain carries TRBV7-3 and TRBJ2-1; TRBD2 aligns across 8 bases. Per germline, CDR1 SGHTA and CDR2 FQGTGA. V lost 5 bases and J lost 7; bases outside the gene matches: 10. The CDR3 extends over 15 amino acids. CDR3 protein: CASSPGGTRRNEQFF. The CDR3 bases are TGTGCCAGCAGCCCTGGGGGGACTAGGAGGAATGAGCAGTTCTTC.

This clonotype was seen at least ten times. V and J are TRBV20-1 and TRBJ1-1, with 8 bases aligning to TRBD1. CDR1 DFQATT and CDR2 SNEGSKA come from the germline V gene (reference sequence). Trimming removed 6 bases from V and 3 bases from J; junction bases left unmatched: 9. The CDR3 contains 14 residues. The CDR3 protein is CSAATGQGDTEAFF. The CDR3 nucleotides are TGCAGTGCGGCCACCGGACAGGGCGACACTGAAGCTTTCTTT.

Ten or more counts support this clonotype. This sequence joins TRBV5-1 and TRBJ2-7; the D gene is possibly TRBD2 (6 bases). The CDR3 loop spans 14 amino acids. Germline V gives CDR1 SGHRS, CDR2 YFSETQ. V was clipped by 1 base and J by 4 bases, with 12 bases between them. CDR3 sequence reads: CASSLPQAGYEQYF. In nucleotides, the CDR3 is TGCGCCAGCAGCTTGCCACAGGCGGGGTACGAGCAGTACTTC.

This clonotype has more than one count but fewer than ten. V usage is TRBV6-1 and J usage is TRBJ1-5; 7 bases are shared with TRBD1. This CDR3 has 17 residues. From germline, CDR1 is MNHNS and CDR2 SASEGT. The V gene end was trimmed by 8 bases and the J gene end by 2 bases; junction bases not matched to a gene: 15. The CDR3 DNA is TGTGCCAGCTTACCTTTTACAGGGGAGGCGGGCAATCAGCCCCAGCATTTT. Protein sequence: CASLPFTGEAGNQPQHF.